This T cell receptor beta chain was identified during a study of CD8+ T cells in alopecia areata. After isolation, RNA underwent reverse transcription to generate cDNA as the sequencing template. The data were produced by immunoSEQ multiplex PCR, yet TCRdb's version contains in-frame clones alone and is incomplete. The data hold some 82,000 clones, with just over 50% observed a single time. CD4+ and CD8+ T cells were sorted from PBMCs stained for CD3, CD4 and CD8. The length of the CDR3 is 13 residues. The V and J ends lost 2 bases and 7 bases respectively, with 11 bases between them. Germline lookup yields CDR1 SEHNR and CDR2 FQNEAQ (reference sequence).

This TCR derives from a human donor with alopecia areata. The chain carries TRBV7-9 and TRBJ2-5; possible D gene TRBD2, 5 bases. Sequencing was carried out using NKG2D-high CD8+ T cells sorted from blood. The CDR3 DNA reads TGTGCCAGCAGCTTATCCCTAGCAGGGACCCAGTACTTC. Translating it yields CASSLSLAGTQYF.